This TCR beta chain comes out of a study of beta chain features in type 1 diabetes. Study-wide background: Cells sorted and examined across all samples totaled approximately 100,000,000. Regarding the study as a whole: Sequencing used cDNA, and cells with high TCR expression could therefore be over-represented. Type 1 diabetes patients had TCRB CDR3s that were shorter (moderately but significantly so) in all four CD4+ subsets. Small HLA sub-analyses could not settle whether HLA shapes TCRB rearrangement.

Expressed TCRB transcripts were sequenced because the entire RNA isolate underwent reverse transcription. There were 3.5 million to 4.5 million reads on average in the naive, central memory and regulatory T cell samples. TCRdb's table, derived via immunoSEQ multiplex PCR, lists solely in-frame clones and lacks some. The data show fewer than 450,000 clones, 13% seen once. Comments on this clone: The antigen is undetermined.

The TCR was taken from a woman between 18 and 30 years old with type 1 diabetes. The sample taken for sequencing was naive CD4+ T cells from blood.

The CDR3 reads CASTSSGNYEQYF. In DNA form, the CDR3 reads TGTGCCAGCACCAGTAGCGGGAACTACGAGCAGTACTTC. The V call is TRBV2, the J call TRBJ2-7; 8 bases fit TRBD2. CDR3 length: 13 amino acids. CDR1 is SNHLY and CDR2 is FYNNEI in the germline V gene. Trimming at V came to 7 bases and at J to 3 bases, leaving 5 bases not matched to a gene.